This T cell receptor (beta chain) was captured by sequencing in a study of cytomegalovirus exposure and HLA in healthy donors. The study, taken as a whole, reports: In most subjects, TCR beta sequences reportedly gave accurate predictions of HLA-A and HLA-B alleles. For most TCR beta V segments, an earlier analysis put the productive rate at about 90% or about 30% of the time. There were some V segments, including TRBV6-2 and TRBV6-3, excluded as indistinguishable.

Regarding this clone: The target antigen is unknown.

The J segment lost 7 bases and the V segment lost 1 base, leaving 3 bases of the junction unmatched. CDR3 length: 13 residues. Per the germline V gene, CDR1 is SGHTA and CDR2 is FQGNSA. When sampled, the donors appeared nominally healthy, though they likely had unrecorded immune exposures. The primer mix had 60 Vbeta and 13 Jbeta primers. Sequenced by immunoSEQ multiplex PCR; TCRdb stores in-frame clones only, minus some. The table has 60,000 to 75,000 clones, approximately 58% seen once. The sample comprised PBMCs. The receptor's source is a woman between 50 and 59 years old in good health and CMV-seronegative. The chain carries TRBV7-2 and TRBJ2-7; 8 positions agree with TRBD1. The CDR3 sequence: CASSLERTGEQYF. The CDR3 DNA follows: TGTGCCAGCAGCTTAGAGAGGACAGGGGAGCAGTACTTC.